This TCR beta chain is from a study of tumor and adjacent non-tumor tissue in lung cancer. General study results and limits: Tumor tissue had significantly higher TCR diversity than normal lung.

The CDR3 is 17 amino acids. The V gene's germline CDR1 is MGHRA and CDR2 YSYEKL. Three rounds of nested PCR, following a modified ARM-PCR protocol, produced the TCRbeta library. TCRdb processed the multiplex PCR reads anew with MiXCR; each CDR3 protein has one entry. The data contain about 75,000 distinct CDR3 sequences, roughly 80% of them singletons. Note on this clonotype: As yet, its antigen is unknown. The germline gene is not matched at one end of the junction; a read error may be the cause.

This sample's RNA came from whole unsorted tissue. The sequenced sample consisted of lung tumor tissue. The chain combines TRBV4-1 with TRBJ1-5, with 10 bases lining up with TRBD1. The receptor was isolated from a woman in her forties or fifties with non-small cell lung cancer. CDR3 in DNA: TGCGCGAGCAGCCAAGGGTCGACAGGGGGCGGGGGACGGCCCCAGCATTTT. Translated: CASSQGSTGGGGRPQHF.